Following are 32 T cell receptor beta chains from one sample sequenced in a study of graft-versus-host responses after intestinal transplantation (dated by TCRdb to about 2021). This sample's time point label indicates: cells obtained before transplantation from donor or recipient. The library was prepared using the immunoSEQ multiplex PCR assay. Drawn from immuneACCESS, this table holds only the in-frame rearrangements with V and J called that TCRdb kept. Clones are partly lost; checked studies trace under half to an unresolved V gene and leave the rest unexplained. This sample lists roughly 89,000 clones; 91% were detected once. Approximately 0.1% of the sample belongs to the ten largest clones. These TCRs are of unknown antigen specificity. The source material was unstimulated CD4+ T cells sorted from spleen or lymph node cells, sampled before intestinal transplant. All receptors derive from a human donor who received an intestinal transplant.

The chain employs TRBV6-1 and TRBJ2-7; the match to TRBD2 covers 10 bases. Trimming at V came to 4 bases and at J to 1 base, leaving 4 bases not matched to a gene. CDR1 and CDR2 (germline): MNHNS, SASEGT. The CDR3 loop spans 15 amino acids. The CDR3 nucleotides are TGTGCCAGCAGTGGGCTAGCGGGGGTTTCCTACGAGCAGTACTTC. It codes for CASSGLAGVSYEQYF.

This chain joins TRBV18 and TRBJ2-1; the match to TRBD1 covers 9 bases. CDR1 and CDR2 (germline): KGHSH, LQKENI. With 3 bases clipped from V and 8 bases from J, the junction kept 11 bases outside the gene matches. The CDR3 is made up of 16 amino acids. The DNA of the CDR3 is TGTGCCAGCTCACCGCGACCGGGACAGGGACCCCATGAGCAGTTCTTC. This translates into CASSPRPGQGPHEQFF.

The chain links TRBV5-1 to TRBJ1-5; 9 bases are a match to TRBD1. Trimming cost V 4 bases and J 2 bases; bases outside gene matches: 10. Germline lookup yields CDR1 SGHRS and CDR2 YFSETQ. CDR3 length: 17 amino acids. In nucleotides, the CDR3 is TGCGCCAGCAGCGCCGGGACAGGGATAGGCGGCAATCAGCCCCAGCATTTT. Encoded protein: CASSAGTGIGGNQPQHF.

The sample holds a few counts of this clone. This chain links TRBV9 with TRBJ2-7, with D perhaps matching TRBD2 (6 bases). The V gene's germline CDR1 is SGDLS and CDR2 YYNGEE. The CDR3 has 14 amino acids. V gave up 4 bases and J gave up 3 bases, with 14 bases separating them. The CDR3: CASSLPGTFYEQYF. In DNA, the CDR3 is TGTGCCAGCAGCCTCCCCGGGACTTTCTACGAGCAGTACTTC.

This clone came up once. V usage is TRBV4-3 and J usage is TRBJ2-3; 10 bases match TRBD2. Trimming removed 0 bases from V and 5 bases from J; junction bases left unmatched: 17. The CDR3 is 20 amino acids. The germline gives CDR1 LGHNA, CDR2 YSLEER. The CDR3 protein is CASSQEASGGARVIGDTQYF. Here the CDR3 DNA reads TGCGCCAGCAGCCAAGAGGCCAGCGGGGGGGCCAGGGTAATAGGAGATACGCAGTATTTT.

This clone was found a few times. This CDR3 reads CASSRGAGYEQYF. The CDR3 DNA is TGCGCCAGCAGCAGGGGCGCTGGGTACGAGCAGTACTTC. The chain couples TRBV10-2 to TRBJ2-7; D is perhaps TRBD1 (6 bases). The germline V gene has CDR1 WSHSY and CDR2 SAAADI. The CDR3 covers 13 residues. Trimming stripped 6 bases from V and 4 bases from J, with 13 bases between.

The V gene is TRBV2, the J gene TRBJ2-7; maybe TRBD1 (5 bases). The V gene's germline CDR1 is SNHLY and CDR2 FYNNEI. Trimming shortened V by 5 bases and J by 2 bases, and 10 bases separated the two germline ends. The CDR3 is 13 residues long. CDR3 residues: CASSLQGPYEQYF. The CDR3 DNA is TGTGCCAGCAGTTTGCAGGGCCCCTACGAGCAGTACTTC.

This chain uses TRBV7-2 with TRBJ2-5, with TRBD1 identical over 7 bases. The J call may be faulty, since TRBJ2-7 better matches the DNA end. CDR3 size: 14 residues. From germline, CDR1 is SGHTA and CDR2 FQGNSA. CDR3 residues: CASSLARDSYEQYF. CDR3 nucleotides: TGTGCCAGCAGCTTAGCCCGGGACAGCTACGAGCAGTACTTC.

The chain is built from TRBV23-1 and TRBJ2-7, with 8 nucleotides matching TRBD1. TRBV23-1 is an open reading frame whose function is uncertain. This CDR3 region has 16 residues. The V gene end was trimmed by 4 bases and the J gene end by 0 bases; junction bases not matched to a gene: 8. CDR3 loop: CASSLGQGRGSYEQYF. CDR3 nucleotide sequence: TGCGCCAGCAGTCTTGGACAGGGTCGGGGCTCCTACGAGCAGTACTTC.

This chain links TRBV12-5 with TRBJ2-1, with D possibly being TRBD2 (6 bases). Germline V gene lookup returns CDR1 LGHNT and CDR2 FRNRAP. The CDR3 is 14 residues long. Trimming removed 8 bases at V and 8 bases at J, with 19 bases between. The CDR3 DNA is TGTGCTAGTAGGAGGGGACTTCTTACCGATGAGCAGTTCTTC. The encoded protein is CASRRGLLTDEQFF.

The chain combines TRBV10-1 with TRBJ2-7; 8 bases match TRBD1. Germline CDR1 and CDR2: WNHNN and SYGVQD (reference sequence). This CDR3 is built from 15 residues. V shed 6 bases and J 3 bases; nucleotides not matched to a gene: 10. The CDR3 bases are TGCGCCAGCAGGACCACTCGGGACAGGAACTACGAGCAGTACTTC. This codes for CASRTTRDRNYEQYF.

The chain carries TRBV19 and TRBJ1-5; 10 bases are a match to TRBD1. From germline, CDR1 is LNHDA and CDR2 SQIVND (reference sequence). V trimming: 3 bases; J trimming: 6 bases; junction bases outside the gene matches: 8. CDR3 length: 16 residues. The CDR3, as DNA: TGTGCCAGTAGTATCCCCCGGACAGGGGGTATTCAGCCCCAGCATTTT. Translation: CASSIPRTGGIQPQHF. The full variable domain, rest sourced from reference TRBV19 and TRBJ1-5, is DGGITQSPKYLFRKEGQNVTLSCEQNLNHDAMYWYRQDPGQGLRLIYYSQIVNDFQKGDIAEGYSVSREKKESFPLTVTSAQKNPTAFYLCASSIPRTGGIQPQHFGDGTRLSIL.

The rearrangement uses TRBV5-1 and TRBJ2-7; D may be TRBD2 (7 bases). CDR3 length: 16 residues. Trimming pared 4 bases from V and 3 bases from J, leaving 20 bases between. Per germline, CDR1 SGHRS and CDR2 YFSETQ. CDR3 protein: CASSPSPNRDYYEQYF. The CDR3, as DNA: TGCGCCAGCAGCCCCTCACCGAACAGGGACTACTACGAGCAGTACTTC.

The genes are TRBV27 and TRBJ1-4, with TRBD1 matching 7 bases. Trimming took 6 bases from V and 2 from J; bases not matched to a gene: 15. Per the germline V gene, CDR1 is MNHEY and CDR2 is SMNVEV (reference sequence). This CDR3 is built from 18 residues. The CDR3 loop is CASRRQGMVLPTNEKLFF. In DNA, the CDR3 is TGTGCCAGCAGGCGACAGGGCATGGTTCTCCCGACTAATGAAAAACTGTTTTTT. The full variable domain, completed using reference TRBV27 and TRBJ1-4, is EAQVTQNPRYLITVTGKKLTVTCSQNMNHEYMSWYRQDPGLGLRQIYYSMNVEVTDKGDVPEGYKVSRKEKRNFPLILESPSPNQTSLYFCASRRQGMVLPTNEKLFFGSGTQLSVL.

This chain connects TRBV7-9 to TRBJ2-4, with 9 positions matching TRBD1. Germline V gene lookup returns CDR1 SEHNR and CDR2 FQNEAQ (reference sequence). After removal of 0 bases from V and 4 bases from J, the junction contained 7 bases not matched to a gene. This CDR3 region has 17 residues. The CDR3 sequence: CASSLAGWGQGKNIQYF. The CDR3 region has the DNA TGTGCCAGCAGCTTAGCGGGATGGGGACAGGGAAAAAACATTCAGTACTTC.

The rearrangement uses TRBV4-3 and TRBJ1-1, with TRBD1 matching over 8 bases. The germline V gene has CDR1 LGHNA and CDR2 YSLEER. Trimming took 0 bases from V and 7 from J; bases not matched to a gene: 10. The CDR3 contains 16 residues. The CDR3 is CASSQDLAGGFIEAFF. The CDR3 DNA sequence: TGCGCCAGCAGCCAAGATTTAGCAGGGGGCTTCATTGAAGCTTTCTTT.

The chain has TRBV7-6 and TRBJ2-2, with unresolved D. There are 14 residues in the CDR3. Per germline, CDR1 SGHVS and CDR2 FNYEAQ. The germline V and J ends were trimmed by 5 bases and 6 bases, with 13 bases remaining between them. The CDR3 sequence is CASSPLLMSGELFF. CDR3 coding DNA: TGTGCCAGCAGCCCCCTATTAATGTCCGGGGAGCTGTTTTTT.

The chain combines TRBV30 with TRBJ2-7, with 11 bases lining up with TRBD2. The V and J ends lost 3 bases and 11 bases, in that order; junction bases with no gene match: 15. Germline V lookup: CDR1 GTSNPN, CDR2 SVGIG (reference sequence). CDR3 length equals 15 residues. In nucleotides, the CDR3 is TGTGCCTGGAGGGCCCCCCTCGTAGCGGGGGGGCGCGAGTACTTC. The encoded protein is CAWRAPLVAGGREYF.

CDR3 region: CAWKPTGRREQYF. DNA of the CDR3: TGTGCCTGGAAACCCACTGGGCGTCGCGAGCAGTACTTC. The genes are TRBV30 and TRBJ2-7, with D unclear. This CDR3 comprises 13 residues. Germline V gene lookup returns CDR1 GTSNPN and CDR2 SVGIG (reference sequence). V lost 4 bases and J 6 bases, leaving 16 bases between the germline ends.

The CDR3 sequence is CASSPRQGSRNEQFF. CDR3 nucleotide sequence: TGCGCCAGCAGCCCTAGACAGGGGTCACGGAATGAGCAGTTCTTC. This chain connects TRBV4-3 to TRBJ2-1, with 8 bases aligning to TRBD1. Germline V gene lookup returns CDR1 LGHNA and CDR2 YSLEER. V lost 4 bases to trimming and J lost 7 bases; unmatched junction nucleotides: 9. CDR3 size: 15 residues.

The chain employs TRBV5-4 and TRBJ2-5; maybe TRBD2 (5 bases). The germline V gene has CDR1 SGHNT and CDR2 YYREEE (reference sequence). This CDR3 comprises 15 residues. V lost 10 bases and J lost 3, with 22 bases in between. The CDR3: CAQQWVTVTKETQYF. CDR3 sequence (DNA): TGTGCCCAGCAATGGGTTACAGTGACTAAAGAGACCCAGTACTTC.

This rearrangement joins TRBV6-1 to TRBJ1-2; tentative D call: TRBD1 (5 bases). Germline V gene sequence: CDR1 MNHNS, CDR2 SASEGT. The CDR3 is 13 residues long. Trimming removed 11 bases from V and 5 bases from J, with 18 bases in between. The CDR3 reads CAPQRGEGYGYTF. CDR3 coding DNA: TGTGCCCCTCAGCGAGGGGAGGGATATGGCTACACCTTC.

This clone has just a few counts. The rearrangement links TRBV19 to TRBJ1-3, with TRBD1 as a possible D gene (6 bases). The CDR3 contains 15 residues. Per germline, CDR1 LNHDA and CDR2 SQIVND (reference sequence). Deletions cut 6 bases from V and 0 bases from J, with 12 bases between. This chain's CDR3 is CASRGQLSSGNTIYF. CDR3 bases: TGTGCCAGTAGAGGACAGTTGAGCTCTGGAAACACCATATATTTT. The full variable domain, its missing parts supplied by reference TRBV19 and TRBJ1-3, is DGGITQSPKYLFRKEGQNVTLSCEQNLNHDAMYWYRQDPGQGLRLIYYSQIVNDFQKGDIAEGYSVSREKKESFPLTVTSAQKNPTAFYLCASRGQLSSGNTIYFGEGSWLTVV.

The chain is built from TRBV29-1 and TRBJ1-2; maybe TRBD1 (5 bases). CDR3 length equals 17 residues. Germline lookup yields CDR1 SQVTM and CDR2 ANQGSEA. V was trimmed by 0 bases and J by 1 base, leaving 18 bases between them. CDR3 sequence reads: CSVEDPWGQHRNYGYTF. The CDR3 nucleotides are TGCAGCGTTGAAGATCCTTGGGGCCAGCATCGTAACTATGGCTACACCTTC.

The V call is TRBV4-3, the J call TRBJ2-3; tentatively, D is TRBD2 (5 bases). V lost 2 bases and J 3 bases, leaving 9 bases between the germline ends. There are 14 residues in the CDR3. Germline lookup yields CDR1 LGHNA and CDR2 YSLEER. CDR3 DNA sequence: TGCGCCAGCAGCCAAAATCCGGGAACAGATACGCAGTATTTT. This codes for CASSQNPGTDTQYF.

CDR3 protein: CASSSGTTQRQETQYF. The CDR3 nucleotides are TGTGCCAGCAGCAGTGGGACTACTCAAAGACAAGAGACCCAGTACTTC. The rearrangement joins TRBV25-1 to TRBJ2-5; 7 bases line up with TRBD2. CDR3 length: 16 amino acids. Germline V gene data show CDR1 as MGHDK and CDR2 as SYGVNS. Trimming took 6 bases from V and 2 from J; bases not matched to a gene: 12.

The V and J genes are TRBV10-3 and TRBJ1-2, with 9 bases aligning to TRBD1. Germline loops: CDR1 ENHRY, CDR2 SYGVKD. The ends lost 10 bases at V and 7 bases at J; junction bases unmatched: 22. The CDR3 spans 17 residues. In DNA, the CDR3 is TGTGCCACCAGCTCCCCATCGGGACAGGGTTCCGTTGCTGGCTACACCTTC. Translated: CATSSPSGQGSVAGYTF.

The chain combines TRBV5-1 with TRBJ2-2; D might be TRBD1 (5 bases). V was clipped by 0 bases and J by 6 bases, with 9 bases between them. The CDR3 extends over 14 amino acids. The germline CDR1 and CDR2 sequences are SGHRS and YFSETQ. CDR3 DNA sequence: TGCGCCAGCAGCTTGGAAGCAGGGTCCGGGGAGCTGTTTTTT. It is translated as CASSLEAGSGELFF.

This chain links TRBV27 with TRBJ2-2; 8 nucleotides match TRBD2. CDR3 size: 15 residues. CDR1 and CDR2 (germline): MNHEY, SMNVEV (reference sequence). V lost 3 bases, J lost 10 bases, and 10 bases stayed unmatched. CDR3 region: CASSFLTGGLSELFF. CDR3 nucleotides: TGTGCCAGCAGTTTTCTCACGGGGGGGTTGTCGGAGCTGTTTTTT.

The V gene is TRBV4-3, the J gene TRBJ1-1, with a tentative D call TRBD1 (6 bases). Trimming took off 3 bases at V and 1 base at J, with 21 bases between the two ends. CDR1 and CDR2 (germline): LGHNA, YSLEER. This CDR3 is 18 amino acids long. CDR3 sequence: CASSHGLTGGKENTEAFF. The CDR3 DNA is TGCGCCAGCAGCCACGGGTTGACAGGTGGAAAAGAGAACACTGAAGCTTTCTTT.

This clone was observed a single time. The V gene is TRBV7-2, the J gene TRBJ1-3; TRBD1 is a possible D gene (6 bases). V was clipped by 6 bases and J by 4 bases, with 16 bases between them. CDR1 and CDR2 from the germline V gene are SGHTA and FQGNSA. This CDR3 is built from 15 residues. For the CDR3, the DNA is TGTGCCAGCAGTCGGATGAGGACAGTAGGAAACACCATATATTTT. Encoded protein: CASSRMRTVGNTIYF.

The gene calls are TRBV4-3 and TRBJ1-2, with D possibly being TRBD1 (5 bases). This CDR3 spans 13 amino acids. Germline CDR1 reads LGHNA; CDR2 reads YSLEER. The V end was cut by 5 bases, the J end by 4 bases, with 11 bases between. The chain's CDR3 is CASSEDISYGYTF. DNA of the CDR3: TGCGCCAGCAGCGAGGACATCAGCTATGGCTACACCTTC.